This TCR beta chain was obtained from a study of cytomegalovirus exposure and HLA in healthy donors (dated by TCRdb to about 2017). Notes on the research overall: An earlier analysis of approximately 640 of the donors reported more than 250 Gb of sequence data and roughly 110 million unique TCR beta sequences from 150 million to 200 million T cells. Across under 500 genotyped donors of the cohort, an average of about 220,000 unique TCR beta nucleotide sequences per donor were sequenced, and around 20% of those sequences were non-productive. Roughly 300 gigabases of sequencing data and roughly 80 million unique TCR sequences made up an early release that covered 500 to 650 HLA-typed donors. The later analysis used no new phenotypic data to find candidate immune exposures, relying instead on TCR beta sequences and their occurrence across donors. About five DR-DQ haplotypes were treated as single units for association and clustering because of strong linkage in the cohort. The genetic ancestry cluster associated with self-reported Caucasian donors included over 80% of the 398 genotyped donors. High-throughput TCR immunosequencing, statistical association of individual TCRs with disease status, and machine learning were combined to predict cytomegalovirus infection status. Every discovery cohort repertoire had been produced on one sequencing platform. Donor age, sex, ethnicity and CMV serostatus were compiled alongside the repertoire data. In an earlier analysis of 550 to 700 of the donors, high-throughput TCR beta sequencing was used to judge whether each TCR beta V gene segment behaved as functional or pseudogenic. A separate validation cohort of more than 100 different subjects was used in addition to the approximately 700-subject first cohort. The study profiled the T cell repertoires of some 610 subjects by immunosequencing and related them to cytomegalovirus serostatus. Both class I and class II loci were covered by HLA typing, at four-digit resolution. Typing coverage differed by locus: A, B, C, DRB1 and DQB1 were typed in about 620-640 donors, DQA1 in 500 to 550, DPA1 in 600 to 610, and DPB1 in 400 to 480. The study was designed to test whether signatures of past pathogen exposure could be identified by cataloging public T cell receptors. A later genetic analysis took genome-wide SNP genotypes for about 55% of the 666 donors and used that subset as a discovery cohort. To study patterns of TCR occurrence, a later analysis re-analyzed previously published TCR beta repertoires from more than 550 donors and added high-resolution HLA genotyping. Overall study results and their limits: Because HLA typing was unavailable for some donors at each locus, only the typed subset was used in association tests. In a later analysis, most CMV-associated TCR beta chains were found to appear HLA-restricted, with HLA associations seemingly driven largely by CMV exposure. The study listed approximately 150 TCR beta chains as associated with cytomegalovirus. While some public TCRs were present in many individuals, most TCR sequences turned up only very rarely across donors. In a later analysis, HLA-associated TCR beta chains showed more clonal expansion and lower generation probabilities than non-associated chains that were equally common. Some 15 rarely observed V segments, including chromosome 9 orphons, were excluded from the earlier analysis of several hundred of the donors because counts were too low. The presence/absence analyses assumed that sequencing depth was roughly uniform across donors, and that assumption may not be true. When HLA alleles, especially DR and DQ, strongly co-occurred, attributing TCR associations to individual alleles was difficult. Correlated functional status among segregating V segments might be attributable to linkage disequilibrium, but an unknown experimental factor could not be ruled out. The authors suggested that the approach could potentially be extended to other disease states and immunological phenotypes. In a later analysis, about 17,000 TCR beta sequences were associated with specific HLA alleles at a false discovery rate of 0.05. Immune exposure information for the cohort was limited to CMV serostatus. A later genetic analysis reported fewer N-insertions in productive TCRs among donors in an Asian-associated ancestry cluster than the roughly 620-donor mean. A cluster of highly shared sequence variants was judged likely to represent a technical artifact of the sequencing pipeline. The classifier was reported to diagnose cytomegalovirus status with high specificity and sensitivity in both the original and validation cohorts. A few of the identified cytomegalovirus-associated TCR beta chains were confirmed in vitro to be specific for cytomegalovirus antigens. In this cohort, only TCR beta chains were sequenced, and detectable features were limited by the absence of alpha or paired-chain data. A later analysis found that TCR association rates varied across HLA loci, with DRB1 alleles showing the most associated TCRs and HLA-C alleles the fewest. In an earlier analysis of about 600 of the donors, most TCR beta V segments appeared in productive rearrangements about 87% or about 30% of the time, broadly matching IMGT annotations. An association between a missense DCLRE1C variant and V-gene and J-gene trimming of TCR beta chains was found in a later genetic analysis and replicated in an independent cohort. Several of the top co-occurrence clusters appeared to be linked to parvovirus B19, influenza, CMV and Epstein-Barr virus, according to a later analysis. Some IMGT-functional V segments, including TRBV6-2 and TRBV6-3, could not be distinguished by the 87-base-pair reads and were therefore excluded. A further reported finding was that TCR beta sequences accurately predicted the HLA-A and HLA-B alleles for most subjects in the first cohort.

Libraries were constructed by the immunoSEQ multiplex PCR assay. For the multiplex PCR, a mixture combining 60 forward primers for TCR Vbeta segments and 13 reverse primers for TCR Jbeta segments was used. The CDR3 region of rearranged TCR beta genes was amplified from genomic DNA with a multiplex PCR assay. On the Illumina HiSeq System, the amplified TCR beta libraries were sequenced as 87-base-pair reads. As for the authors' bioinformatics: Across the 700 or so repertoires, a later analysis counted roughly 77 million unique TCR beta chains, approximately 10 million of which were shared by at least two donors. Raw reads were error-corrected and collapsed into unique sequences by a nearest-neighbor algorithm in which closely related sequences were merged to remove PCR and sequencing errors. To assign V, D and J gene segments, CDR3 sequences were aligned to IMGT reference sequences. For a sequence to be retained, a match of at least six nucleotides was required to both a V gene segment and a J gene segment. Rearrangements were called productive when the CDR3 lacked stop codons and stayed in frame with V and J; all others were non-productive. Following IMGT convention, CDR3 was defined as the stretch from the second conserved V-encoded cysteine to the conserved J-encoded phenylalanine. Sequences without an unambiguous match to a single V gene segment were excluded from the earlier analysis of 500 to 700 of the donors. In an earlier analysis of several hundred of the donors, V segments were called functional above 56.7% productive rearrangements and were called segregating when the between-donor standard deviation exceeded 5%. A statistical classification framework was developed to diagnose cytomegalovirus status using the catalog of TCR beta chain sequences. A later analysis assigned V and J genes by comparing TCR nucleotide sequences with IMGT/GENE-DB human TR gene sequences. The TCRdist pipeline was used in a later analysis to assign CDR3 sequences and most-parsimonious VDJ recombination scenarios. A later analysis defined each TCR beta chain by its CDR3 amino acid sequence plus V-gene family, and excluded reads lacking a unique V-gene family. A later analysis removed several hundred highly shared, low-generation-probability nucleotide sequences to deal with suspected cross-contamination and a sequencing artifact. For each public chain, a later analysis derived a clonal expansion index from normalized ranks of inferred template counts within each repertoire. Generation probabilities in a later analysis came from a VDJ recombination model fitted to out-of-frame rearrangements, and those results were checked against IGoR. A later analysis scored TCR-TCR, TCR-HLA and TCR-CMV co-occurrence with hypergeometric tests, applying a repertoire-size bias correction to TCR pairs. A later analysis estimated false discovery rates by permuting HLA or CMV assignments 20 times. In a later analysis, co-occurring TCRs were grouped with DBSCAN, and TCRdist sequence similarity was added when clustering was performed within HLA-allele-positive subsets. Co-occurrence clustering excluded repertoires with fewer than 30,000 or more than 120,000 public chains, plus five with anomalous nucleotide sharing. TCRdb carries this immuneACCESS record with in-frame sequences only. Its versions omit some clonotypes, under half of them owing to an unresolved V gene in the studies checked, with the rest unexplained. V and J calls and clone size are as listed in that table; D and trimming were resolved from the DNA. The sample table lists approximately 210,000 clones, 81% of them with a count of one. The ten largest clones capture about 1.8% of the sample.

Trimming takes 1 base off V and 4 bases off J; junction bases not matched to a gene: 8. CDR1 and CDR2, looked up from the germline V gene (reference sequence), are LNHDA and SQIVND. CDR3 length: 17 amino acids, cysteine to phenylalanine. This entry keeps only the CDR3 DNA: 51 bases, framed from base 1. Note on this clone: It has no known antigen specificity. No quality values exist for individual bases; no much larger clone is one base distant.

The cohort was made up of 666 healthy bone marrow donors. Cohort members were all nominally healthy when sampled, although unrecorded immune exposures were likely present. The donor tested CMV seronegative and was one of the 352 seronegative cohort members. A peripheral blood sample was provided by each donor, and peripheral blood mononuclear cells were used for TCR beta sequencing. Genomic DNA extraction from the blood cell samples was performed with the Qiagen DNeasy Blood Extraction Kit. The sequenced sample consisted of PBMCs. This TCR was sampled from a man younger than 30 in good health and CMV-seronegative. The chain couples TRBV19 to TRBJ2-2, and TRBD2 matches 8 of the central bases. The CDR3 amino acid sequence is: CASSIGASGLLTGELFF. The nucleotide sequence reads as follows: TGTGCCAGTAGTATAGGGGCTAGCGGGTTACTCACCGGGGAGCTGTTTTTT.